This TCR beta chain was obtained from a study of shared clonotypes between healthy human individuals. Generated by immunoSEQ multiplex PCR, the TCRdb table keeps only in-frame clones and is missing some. The sample includes about 1 million clones, approximately 76% of them seen just once. Sequences were obtained from memory CD4+ T cells sorted from blood. Subset specified: CD45RA-negative fraction. This receptor was taken from a man aged 18 to 29 in good health.

CDR3 residues: CASSLSWGNTYEQYF. DNA for the CDR3: TGTGCCAGCAGTTTATCATGGGGGAACACCTACGAGCAGTACTTC. The chain couples TRBV27 to TRBJ2-7; the D call may be TRBD1 or TRBD2 (5 bases each). Trimming took 0 bases from V and 2 from J, leaving 11 bases between them. Per germline, CDR1 MNHEY and CDR2 SMNVEV (reference sequence). The CDR3 is made up of 15 amino acids.